This entry lists 9 T cell receptor beta chains sequenced from one sample in a study of T cell responses to AZD1222 COVID-19 vaccine. TCRdb keeps only in-frame clones here, not all; method: immunoSEQ multiplex PCR. This sample has 190,000 or so clones, with 88% found just once. Sample: peripheral blood, taken 28 days after the second AZD1222 dose. The receptors shown here come from an adult who received the AZD1222 COVID-19 vaccine.

The chain carries TRBV6-5 and TRBJ1-1; 7 nucleotides line up with TRBD1. Germline loops: CDR1 MNHEY, CDR2 SVGAGI. The CDR3 extends over 13 amino acids. The junction had 7 bases not matched to a gene; V was cut back by 6 bases and J by 6 bases. DNA for the CDR3: TGTGCCAGCAGCCGACAGGGCGGCGCTGAAGCTTTCTTT. Translating it yields CASSRQGGAEAFF.

The chain combines TRBV4-2 with TRBJ2-2; 16 bases line up with TRBD2. CDR1 and CDR2 (germline): LGHNA, YNFKEQ. V dropped 2 bases and J dropped 3; count of bases not matched to a gene: 9. This CDR3 comprises 20 residues. The chain's CDR3 is CASSQLPGLAGGRDTGELFF. Here the CDR3 DNA reads TGTGCCAGCAGCCAATTGCCGGGACTAGCGGGAGGGCGGGACACCGGGGAGCTGTTTTTT.

The V and J genes are TRBV27 and TRBJ2-7; D is perhaps TRBD1 (6 bases). The ends were cut back, 8 bases at V and 2 bases at J, with 19 bases in the middle. Per the germline V gene, CDR1 is MNHEY and CDR2 is SMNVEV (reference sequence). This CDR3 is 15 amino acids long. In DNA form, the CDR3 reads TGTGCCAGCCAGGGGTCCGGGGCCAGGGCCTACGAGCAGTACTTC. It translates to CASQGSGARAYEQYF.

The V and J genes are TRBV5-6 and TRBJ2-2, with no clear D. Trimming cost V 5 bases and J 3 bases, with 11 bases left between them. Germline CDR1 SGHDT, CDR2 YYEEEE. The CDR3 has 14 amino acids. The CDR3 DNA sequence: TGTGCCAGCAGAGCACTAATAGACACCGGGGAGCTGTTTTTT. Translating gives CASRALIDTGELFF.

The V call is TRBV7-2, the J call TRBJ1-1; no clear D. Trimming took 2 bases from V and 2 from J, leaving 9 bases between them. In germline, CDR1 is SGHTA, CDR2 FQGNSA. CDR3 length equals 14 residues. The DNA of the CDR3 is TGTGCCAGCAGCTTATTTGGAACTAACACTGAAGCTTTCTTT. Its protein product is CASSLFGTNTEAFF.

V is TRBV5-4 and J is TRBJ2-7; D is ambiguous. Trimming stripped 4 bases from V and 7 bases from J, with 18 bases between. Germline V CDR1 and CDR2: SGHNT, YYREEE (reference sequence). The CDR3 has 14 amino acids. The CDR3 spells CASSPAGRSQEQYF. Here the CDR3 DNA reads TGTGCCAGCAGCCCGGCCGGCAGGTCCCAGGAGCAGTACTTC.

This chain joins TRBV11-1 and TRBJ1-4; 7 bases match TRBD1. The V gene end was trimmed by 3 bases and the J gene end by 8 bases; junction bases not matched to a gene: 6. Germline V gene data show CDR1 as SGHAT and CDR2 as FQDESV (reference sequence). CDR3 length equals 14 residues. The CDR3 sequence: CASSFRQGDEKLFF. The DNA for the CDR3 is TGTGCCAGCAGCTTCAGACAGGGCGACGAAAAACTGTTTTTT.

This chain connects TRBV30 to TRBJ2-2, with TRBD1 matching over 9 bases. The CDR3 totals 15 residues. Germline V gene lookup returns CDR1 GTSNPN and CDR2 SVGIG (reference sequence). The junction had 8 bases not matched to a gene; V was cut back by 3 bases and J by 6 bases. The CDR3: CAWSTGTGTAGELFF. The CDR3 DNA follows: TGTGCCTGGAGCACCGGGACAGGGACGGCCGGGGAGCTGTTTTTT. Supplemented by reference TRBV30 and TRBJ2-2, the full variable domain reads SQTIHQWPATLVQPVGSPLSLECTVEGTSNPNLYWYRQAAGRGLQLLFYSVGIGQISSEVPQNLSASRPQDRQFILSSKKLLLSDSGFYLCAWSTGTGTAGELFFGEGSRLTVL.

The J gene is TRBJ1-2, the V gene TRBV6-1; tentative D call: TRBD1 (5 bases). The CDR3 spans 13 residues. V was clipped by 3 bases and J by 4 bases, with 9 bases between them. Germline CDR1 and CDR2: MNHNS and SASEGT. The CDR3: CASSDGDSYGYTF. The CDR3, as DNA: TGTGCCAGCAGTGACGGAGACAGCTATGGCTACACCTTC.